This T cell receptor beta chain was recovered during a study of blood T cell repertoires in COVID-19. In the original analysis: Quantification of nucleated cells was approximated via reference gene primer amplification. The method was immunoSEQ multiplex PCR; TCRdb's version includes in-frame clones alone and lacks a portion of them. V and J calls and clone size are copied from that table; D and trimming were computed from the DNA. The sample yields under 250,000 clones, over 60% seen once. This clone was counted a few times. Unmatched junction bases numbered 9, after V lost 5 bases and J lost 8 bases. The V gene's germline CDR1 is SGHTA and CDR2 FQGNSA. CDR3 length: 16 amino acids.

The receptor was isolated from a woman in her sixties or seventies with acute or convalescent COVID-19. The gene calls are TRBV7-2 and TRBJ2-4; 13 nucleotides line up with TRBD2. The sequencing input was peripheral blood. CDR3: CASSPGLAGWVDIQYF. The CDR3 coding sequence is TGTGCCAGCAGCCCGGGACTAGCGGGATGGGTGGACATTCAGTACTTC. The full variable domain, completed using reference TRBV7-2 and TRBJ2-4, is GAGVSQSPSNKVTEKGKDVELRCDPISGHTALYWYRQSLGQGLEFLIYFQGNSAPDKSGLPSDRFSAERTGGSVSTLTIQRTQQEDSAVYLCASSPGLAGWVDIQYFGAGTRLSVL.